The present T cell receptor beta chain was sequenced within a study of PD-1 blockade in classical Hodgkin lymphoma. At the level of the study: On a schedule of every 2 weeks, patients received nivolumab 3 mg/kg intravenously.

Brentuximab vedotin exposure varied, and every patient relapsed after autologous stem cell transplantation. Germline V gene lookup returns CDR1 MNHEY and CDR2 SMNVEV (reference sequence). This CDR3 comprises 15 residues. The V and J ends lost 5 bases and 2 bases respectively, with 13 bases between them. The data were produced by immunoSEQ multiplex PCR, yet TCRdb's version contains in-frame clones alone and is incomplete. The data show tens of thousands of clones, approximately 92% seen once. Study-wide points: Partial responders and progressors had significantly lower baseline TCR diversity.

Comment on this clone: Antigen: not known.

The sample was peripheral blood mononuclear cells (PBMCs), taken before the second cycle of nivolumab. This receptor was obtained from a human donor with classical Hodgkin lymphoma. The V call is TRBV27, the J call TRBJ2-1; D call uncertain. Here the CDR3 reads CASSLTTTTYNEQFF. CDR3 in DNA: TGTGCCAGCAGTCTCACGACAACCACCTACAATGAGCAGTTCTTC.